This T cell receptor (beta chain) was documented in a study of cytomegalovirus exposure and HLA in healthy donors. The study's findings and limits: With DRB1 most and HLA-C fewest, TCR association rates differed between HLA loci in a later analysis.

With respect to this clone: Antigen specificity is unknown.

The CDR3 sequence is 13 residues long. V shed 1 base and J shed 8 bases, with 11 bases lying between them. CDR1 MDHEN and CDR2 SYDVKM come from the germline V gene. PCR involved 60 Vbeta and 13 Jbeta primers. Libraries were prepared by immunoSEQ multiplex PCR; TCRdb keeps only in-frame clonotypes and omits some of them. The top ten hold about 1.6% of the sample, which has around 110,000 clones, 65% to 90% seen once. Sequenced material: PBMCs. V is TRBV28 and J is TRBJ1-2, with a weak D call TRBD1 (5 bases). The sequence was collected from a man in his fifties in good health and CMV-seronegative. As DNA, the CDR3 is TGTGCCAGCAGTTTATCAACCGACAGAGGCTACACCTTC. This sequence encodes CASSLSTDRGYTF.